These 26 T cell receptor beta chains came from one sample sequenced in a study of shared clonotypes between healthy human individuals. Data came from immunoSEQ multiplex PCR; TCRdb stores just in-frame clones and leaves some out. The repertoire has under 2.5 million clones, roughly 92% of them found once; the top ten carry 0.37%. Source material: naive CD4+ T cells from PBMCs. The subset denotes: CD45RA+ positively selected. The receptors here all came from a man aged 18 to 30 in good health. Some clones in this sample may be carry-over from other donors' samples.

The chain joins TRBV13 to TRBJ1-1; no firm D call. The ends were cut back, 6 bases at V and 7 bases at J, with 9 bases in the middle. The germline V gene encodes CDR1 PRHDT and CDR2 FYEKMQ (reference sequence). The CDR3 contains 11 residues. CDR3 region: CASSAGYEAFF. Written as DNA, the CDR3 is TGTGCCAGCAGTGCGGGGTATGAAGCTTTCTTT.

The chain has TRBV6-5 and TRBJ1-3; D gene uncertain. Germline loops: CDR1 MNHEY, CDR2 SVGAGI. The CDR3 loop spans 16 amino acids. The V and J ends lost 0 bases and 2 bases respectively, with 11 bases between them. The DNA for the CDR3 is TGTGCCAGCAGTTACTCGATGTCATCGGCTGGAAACACCATATATTTT. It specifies CASSYSMSSAGNTIYF.

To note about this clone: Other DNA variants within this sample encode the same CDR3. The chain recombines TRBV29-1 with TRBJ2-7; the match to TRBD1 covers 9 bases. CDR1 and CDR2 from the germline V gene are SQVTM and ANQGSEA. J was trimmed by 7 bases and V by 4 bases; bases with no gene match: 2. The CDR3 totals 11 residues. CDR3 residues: CSVGTGDEQYF. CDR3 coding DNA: TGCAGCGTTGGGACAGGGGATGAGCAGTACTTC.

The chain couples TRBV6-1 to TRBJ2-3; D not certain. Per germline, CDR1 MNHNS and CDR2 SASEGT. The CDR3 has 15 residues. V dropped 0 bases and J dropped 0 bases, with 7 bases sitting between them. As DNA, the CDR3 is TGTGCCAGCAGTGAAGCGTCGGTTAGCACAGATACGCAGTATTTT. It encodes CASSEASVSTDTQYF.

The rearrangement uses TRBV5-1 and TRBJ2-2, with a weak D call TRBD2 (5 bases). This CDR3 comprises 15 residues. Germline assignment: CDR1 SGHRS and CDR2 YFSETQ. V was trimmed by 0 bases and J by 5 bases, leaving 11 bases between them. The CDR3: CASSLEVGGTGELFF. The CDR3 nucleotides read TGCGCCAGCAGCTTGGAGGTGGGCGGGACCGGGGAGCTGTTTTTT.

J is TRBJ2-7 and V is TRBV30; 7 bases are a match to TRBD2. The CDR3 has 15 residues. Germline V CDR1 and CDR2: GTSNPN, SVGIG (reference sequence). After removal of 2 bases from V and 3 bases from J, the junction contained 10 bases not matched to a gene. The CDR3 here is CAWSPTGGSIYEQYF. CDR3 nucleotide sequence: TGTGCCTGGAGTCCTACCGGGGGGTCGATCTACGAGCAGTACTTC. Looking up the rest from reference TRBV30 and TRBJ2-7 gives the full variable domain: SQTIHQWPATLVQPVGSPLSLECTVEGTSNPNLYWYRQAAGRGLQLLFYSVGIGQISSEVPQNLSASRPQDRQFILSSKKLLLSDSGFYLCAWSPTGGSIYEQYFGPGTRLTVT.

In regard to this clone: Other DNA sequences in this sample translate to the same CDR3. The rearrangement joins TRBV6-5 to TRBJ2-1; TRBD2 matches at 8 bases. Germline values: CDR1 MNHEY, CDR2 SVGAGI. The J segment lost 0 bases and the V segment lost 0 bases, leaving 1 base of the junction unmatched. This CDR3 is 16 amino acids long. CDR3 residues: CASSYSSGSSYNEQFF. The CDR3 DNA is TGTGCCAGCAGTTACTCGAGCGGGAGCTCCTACAATGAGCAGTTCTTC.

The CDR3 DNA reads TGTGCCAGCAGTGCCTACGGGACAGGGTCCGAAAAACTGTTTTTT. Translation gives CASSAYGTGSEKLFF. The rearrangement joins TRBV27 to TRBJ1-4, with TRBD1 matching 9 bases. V gave up 5 bases and J gave up 8 bases; unmatched junction bases: 9. This CDR3 comprises 15 residues. From germline, CDR1 is MNHEY and CDR2 SMNVEV (reference sequence).

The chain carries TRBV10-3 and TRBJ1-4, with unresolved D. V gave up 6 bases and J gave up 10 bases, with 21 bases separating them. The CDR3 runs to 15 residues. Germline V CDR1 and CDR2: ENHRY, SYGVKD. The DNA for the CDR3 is TGTGCCATCAGGGATGGAACAGACACGGAAGCAAAACTGTTTTTT. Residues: CAIRDGTDTEAKLFF.

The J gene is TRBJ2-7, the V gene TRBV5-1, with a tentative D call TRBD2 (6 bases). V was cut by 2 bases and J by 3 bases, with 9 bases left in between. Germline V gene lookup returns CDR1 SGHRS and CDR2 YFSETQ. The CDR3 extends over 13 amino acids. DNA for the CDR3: TGCGCCAGCAGCTTTGGCGGGGACTACGAGCAGTACTTC. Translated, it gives CASSFGGDYEQYF.

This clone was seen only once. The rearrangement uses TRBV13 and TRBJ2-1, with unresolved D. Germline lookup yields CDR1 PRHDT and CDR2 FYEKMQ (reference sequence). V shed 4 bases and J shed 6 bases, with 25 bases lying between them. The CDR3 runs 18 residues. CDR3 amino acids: CASSCRATWGCVPNEQFF. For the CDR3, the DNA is TGTGCCAGCAGCTGCCGGGCCACGTGGGGATGCGTCCCCAATGAGCAGTTCTTC.

CDR3 loop: CASSFWGGEQYF. CDR3 nucleotides: TGTGCCAGTAGTTTTTGGGGAGGCGAGCAGTACTTC. This chain uses TRBV19 with TRBJ2-7; tentative D call: TRBD2 (6 bases). The CDR3 spans 12 residues. Trimming took off 5 bases at V and 6 bases at J, with 11 bases between the two ends. The germline V gene has CDR1 LNHDA and CDR2 SQIVND (reference sequence).

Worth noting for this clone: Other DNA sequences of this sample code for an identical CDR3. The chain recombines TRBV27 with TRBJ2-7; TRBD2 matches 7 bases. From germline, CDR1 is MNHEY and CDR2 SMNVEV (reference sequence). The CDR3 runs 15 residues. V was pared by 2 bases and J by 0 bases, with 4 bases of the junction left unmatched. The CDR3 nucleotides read TGTGCCAGCAGTTTAGCTAGCGGACGCTCCTACGAGCAGTACTTC. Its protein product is CASSLASGRSYEQYF.

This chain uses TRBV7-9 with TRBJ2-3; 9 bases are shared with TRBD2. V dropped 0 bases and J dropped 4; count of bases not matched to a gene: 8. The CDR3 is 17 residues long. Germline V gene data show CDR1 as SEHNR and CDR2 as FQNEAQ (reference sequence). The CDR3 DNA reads TGTGCCAGCAGCTTAGCGTTAGCGGGAGATCTGGCAGATACGCAGTATTTT. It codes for CASSLALAGDLADTQYF.

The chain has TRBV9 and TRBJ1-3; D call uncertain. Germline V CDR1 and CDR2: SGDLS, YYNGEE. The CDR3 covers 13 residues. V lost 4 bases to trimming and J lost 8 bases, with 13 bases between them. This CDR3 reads CASSFQTRDTIYF. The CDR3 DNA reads TGTGCCAGCAGCTTCCAAACCCGGGACACCATATATTTT.

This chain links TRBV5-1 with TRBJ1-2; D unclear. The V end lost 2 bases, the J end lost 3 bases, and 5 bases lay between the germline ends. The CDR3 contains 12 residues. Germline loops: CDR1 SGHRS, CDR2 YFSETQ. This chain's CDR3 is CASSLRDYGYTF. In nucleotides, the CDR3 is TGCGCCAGCAGCTTACGGGACTATGGCTACACCTTC.

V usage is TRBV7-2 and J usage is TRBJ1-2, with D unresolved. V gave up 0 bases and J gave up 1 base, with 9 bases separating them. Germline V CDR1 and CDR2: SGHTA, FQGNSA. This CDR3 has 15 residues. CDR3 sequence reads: CASSLAVSLNYGYTF. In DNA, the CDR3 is TGTGCCAGCAGCTTAGCGGTCAGCCTTAACTATGGCTACACCTTC.

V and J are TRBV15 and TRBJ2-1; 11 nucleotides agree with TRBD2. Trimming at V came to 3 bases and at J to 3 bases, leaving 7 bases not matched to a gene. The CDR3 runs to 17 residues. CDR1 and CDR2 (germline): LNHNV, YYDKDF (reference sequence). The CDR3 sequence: CATSSGSGRAGYNEQFF. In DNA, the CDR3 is TGTGCCACCAGCAGCGGTAGCGGGAGGGCTGGCTACAATGAGCAGTTCTTC.

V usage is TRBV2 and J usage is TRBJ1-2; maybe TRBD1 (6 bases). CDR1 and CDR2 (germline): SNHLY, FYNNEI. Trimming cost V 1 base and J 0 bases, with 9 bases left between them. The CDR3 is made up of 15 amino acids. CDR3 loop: CASSEEGVPNYGYTF. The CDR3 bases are TGTGCCAGCAGTGAAGAGGGGGTGCCTAACTATGGCTACACCTTC.

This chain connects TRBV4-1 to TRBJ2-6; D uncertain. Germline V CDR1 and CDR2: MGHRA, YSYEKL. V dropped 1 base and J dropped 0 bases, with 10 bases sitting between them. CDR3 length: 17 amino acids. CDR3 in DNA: TGCGCCAGCAGCCAAGCTTATTCCCACTCTGGGGCCAACGTCCTGACTTTC. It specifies CASSQAYSHSGANVLTF.

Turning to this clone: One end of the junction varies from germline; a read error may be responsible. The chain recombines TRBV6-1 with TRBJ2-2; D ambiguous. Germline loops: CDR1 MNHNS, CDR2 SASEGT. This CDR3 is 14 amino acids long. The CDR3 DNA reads TGTGCCAGCAGGGAAGTCTCTGCGACCGGGGAGCTGTTTTTT. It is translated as CASREVSATGELFF.

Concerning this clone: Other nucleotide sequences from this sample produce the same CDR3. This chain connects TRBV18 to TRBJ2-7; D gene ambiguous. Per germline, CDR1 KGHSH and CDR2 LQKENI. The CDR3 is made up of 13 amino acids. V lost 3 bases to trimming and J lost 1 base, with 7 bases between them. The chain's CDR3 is CASSPPSSYEQYF. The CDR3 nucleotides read TGTGCCAGCTCACCCCCCTCGTCCTACGAGCAGTACTTC.

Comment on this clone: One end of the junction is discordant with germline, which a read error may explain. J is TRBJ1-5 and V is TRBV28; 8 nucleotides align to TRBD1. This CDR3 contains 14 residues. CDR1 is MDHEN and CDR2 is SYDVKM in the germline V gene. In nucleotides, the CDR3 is TGTGCCAGCAGTTTGGGACAGGTAAATCGGCCCCAGCATTTT. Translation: CASSLGQVNRPQHF.

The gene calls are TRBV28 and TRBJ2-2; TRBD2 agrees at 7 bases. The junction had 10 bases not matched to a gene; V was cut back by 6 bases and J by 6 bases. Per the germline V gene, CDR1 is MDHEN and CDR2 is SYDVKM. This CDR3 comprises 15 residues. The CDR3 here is CASSQGGVRAGELFF. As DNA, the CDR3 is TGTGCCAGCAGCCAGGGAGGGGTACGAGCCGGGGAGCTGTTTTTT.

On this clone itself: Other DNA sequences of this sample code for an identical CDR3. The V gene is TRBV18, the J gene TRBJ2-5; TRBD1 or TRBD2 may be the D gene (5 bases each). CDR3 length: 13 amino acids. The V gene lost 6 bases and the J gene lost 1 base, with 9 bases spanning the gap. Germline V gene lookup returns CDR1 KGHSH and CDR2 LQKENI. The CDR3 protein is CASSPGTQETQYF. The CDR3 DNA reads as TGTGCCAGCTCTCCCGGGACCCAAGAGACCCAGTACTTC.

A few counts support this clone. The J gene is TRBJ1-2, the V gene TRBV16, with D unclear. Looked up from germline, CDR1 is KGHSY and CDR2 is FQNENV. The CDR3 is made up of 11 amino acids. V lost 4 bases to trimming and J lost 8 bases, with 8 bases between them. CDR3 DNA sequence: TGTGCCAGCAGCCGCTTACGGGGCTACACCTTC. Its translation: CASSRLRGYTF.